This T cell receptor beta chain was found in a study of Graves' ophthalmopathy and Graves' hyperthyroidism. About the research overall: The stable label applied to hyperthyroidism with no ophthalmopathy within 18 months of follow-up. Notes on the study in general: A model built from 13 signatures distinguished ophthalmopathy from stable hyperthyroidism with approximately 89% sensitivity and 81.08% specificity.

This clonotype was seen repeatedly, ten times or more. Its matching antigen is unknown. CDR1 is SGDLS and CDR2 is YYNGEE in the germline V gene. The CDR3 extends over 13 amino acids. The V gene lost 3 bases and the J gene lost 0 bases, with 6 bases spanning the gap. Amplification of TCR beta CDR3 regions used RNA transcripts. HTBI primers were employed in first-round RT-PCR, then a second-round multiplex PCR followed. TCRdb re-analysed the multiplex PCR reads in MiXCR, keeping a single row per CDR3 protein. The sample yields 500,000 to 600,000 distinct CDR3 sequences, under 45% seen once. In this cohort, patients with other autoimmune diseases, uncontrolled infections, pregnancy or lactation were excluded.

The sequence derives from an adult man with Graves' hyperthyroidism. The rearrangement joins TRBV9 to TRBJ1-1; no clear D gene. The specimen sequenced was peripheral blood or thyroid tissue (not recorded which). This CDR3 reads CASSASLNTEAFF. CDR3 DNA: TGTGCCAGCAGCGCCTCATTGAACACTGAAGCTTTCTTT.